These T cell receptor beta chains were read from a single sample in a study of cytomegalovirus exposure and HLA in healthy donors. Clones were sequenced by immunoSEQ multiplex PCR, and TCRdb holds only the in-frame ones, with some missing. The sample consists of some 150,000 clones, over 60% of them appearing once. The specimen sequenced was PBMCs. Receptors originate from a female donor in good health and CMV-seronegative. Both conserved end residues are part of each CDR3. A D gene is named only where the DNA matches it firmly. Expanded clones get a size class; other rows say once, few or many, or leave the size out.

clone_size cdr3_length j_call d_call v_call cdr3_nt cdr3_aa
. 18 TRBJ1-1 TRBD1 TRBV5-1 TGCGCCAGCAGCTTCTCAGGGACAGGGGGTTTGGGGCGCACTGAAGCTTTCTTT CASSFSGTGGLGRTEAFF
once 13 TRBJ1-2 . TRBV28 TGTGCCAGCAGTTTAGAACAGTACTATGGCTACACCTTC CASSLEQYYGYTF
. 15 TRBJ2-7 TRBD2 TRBV5-1 TGCGCCAGCAGCTTGGCCCTAGCGGCCTCCTACGAGCCATACTTC CASSLALAASYEPYF
. 12 TRBJ2-1 TRBD1 TRBV5-4 TGTGCCAGCAGCTTGTCCCAGGGGGCCGCGCTCTTC CASSLSQGAALF
. 14 TRBJ1-2 . TRBV5-1 TGCGCCAGCAGCTCTGTGACAGATAACTATGGCTACACCTTC CASSSVTDNYGYTF
. 16 TRBJ1-2 TRBD1 TRBV19 TGTGCCAGTAGTATCGGACAGGGTAAGGCCAACTATGGCTACACCTTC CASSIGQGKANYGYTF
. 10 TRBJ1-1 . TRBV30 TGTGCCTGGAGTGGCCAGGAAGCTTTCTTT CAWSGQEAFF
. 12 TRBJ2-1 . TRBV18 TGTGCCAGCTCACCTGAGATCAATGAGCAGTTCTTC CASSPEINEQFF
few 14 TRBJ1-1 . TRBV7-2 TGTGCCAGCAGCCAGGGACAACTAGTCGCTGAAGCTTTCTTT CASSQGQLVAEAFF
few 14 TRBJ2-7 TRBD2 TRBV7-3 TGTGCCAGCGGGCTAGCGGGGAGTTCCTACGAGCAGTACTTC CASGLAGSSYEQYF
. 16 TRBJ1-3 . TRBV7-9 TGTGCCAGCAGCGCGGGGGGGCAGGCACCAAGAAACACCATATATTTT CASSAGGQAPRNTIYF
. 15 TRBJ2-7 TRBD1 TRBV7-8 TGTGCCAGCAGCCCTACTAGGGACAGTTCCTACGAGCAGTACTTC CASSPTRDSSYEQYF
. 13 TRBJ1-3 . TRBV21-1 TGTGCCAGCAGGCGCTTCTCTGGAAACACCATATATTTT CASRRFSGNTIYF
. 15 TRBJ1-5 TRBD1 TRBV30 TGTGCCTGGAGTGTACATCGACAGGGGAATCAGCCCCAGCATTTT CAWSVHRQGNQPQHF
. 16 TRBJ2-1 TRBD2 TRBV2 TGTGCCAGCAGTGAAAGGCAGGGACTAGGCCCCAATGAGCAGTTCTTC CASSERQGLGPNEQFF